This T cell receptor (beta chain) was observed in a study of spatial heterogeneity in lung cancer. Time point indicated: sample taken at primary tumor resection. One entry per CDR3 protein, called by TCRdb with MiXCR from the 5' RACE reads. In the table there are around 16,000 distinct CDR3 sequences, 6.5% to 7% of which are singletons. This clonotype is termed medium-sized. Its antigen remains unknown. Trimming removed 5 bases from V and 3 bases from J; junction bases left unmatched: 6. The CDR3 covers 15 residues. Study results and limitations: The study found that expanded intratumoral alpha and beta TCR counts tracked tumor mutation counts.

The receptor's source is a female donor with early-stage non-small cell lung cancer. The chain is built from TRBV12-3 or TRBV12-4 and TRBJ1-5; 8 bases align to TRBD1. This material consisted of lung tumor tissue, taken at surgery. The CDR3 loop is CASSPRTGHNQPQHF. The CDR3 DNA is TGTGCCAGCAGTCCCCGGACAGGGCACAATCAGCCCCAGCATTTT.